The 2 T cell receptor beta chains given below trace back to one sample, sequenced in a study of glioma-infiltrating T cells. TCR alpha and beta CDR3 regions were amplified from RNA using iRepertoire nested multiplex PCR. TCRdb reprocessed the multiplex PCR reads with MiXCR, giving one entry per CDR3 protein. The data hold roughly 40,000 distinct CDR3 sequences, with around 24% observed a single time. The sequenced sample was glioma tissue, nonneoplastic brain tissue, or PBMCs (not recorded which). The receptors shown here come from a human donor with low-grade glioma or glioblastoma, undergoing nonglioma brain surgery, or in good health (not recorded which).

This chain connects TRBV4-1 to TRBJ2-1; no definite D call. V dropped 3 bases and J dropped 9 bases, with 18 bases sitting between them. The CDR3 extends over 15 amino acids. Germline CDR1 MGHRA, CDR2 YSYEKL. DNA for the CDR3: TGCGCCAGCAGCCACCATACGGCCCAGACGGGTGAGCAGTTCTTC. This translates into CASSHHTAQTGEQFF.

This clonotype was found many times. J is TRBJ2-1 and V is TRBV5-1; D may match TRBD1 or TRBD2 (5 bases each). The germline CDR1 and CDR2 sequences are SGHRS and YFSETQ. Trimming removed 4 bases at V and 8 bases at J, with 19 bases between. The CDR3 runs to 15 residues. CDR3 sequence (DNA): TGCGCCAGCAGCCCACTAGGTAGCAGGGTCGATGAGCAGTTCTTC. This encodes CASSPLGSRVDEQFF.